Shown below are 15 T cell receptor beta chains from a single sample sequenced in a study of blood T cell repertoires in COVID-19. Measured with immunoSEQ multiplex PCR; TCRdb has only the in-frame clones, and not every one. In the table there are 180,000 or so clones, 84% of which are singletons. Sequencing used PBMCs or T cells enriched from blood (not recorded which). The receptors derive from a man aged 40-55 years who had recovered from COVID-19.

This rearrangement joins TRBV9 to TRBJ1-6; TRBD1 might be the D (6 bases). This CDR3 spans 15 amino acids. Germline CDR1 reads SGDLS; CDR2 reads YYNGEE. Trimming took 5 bases from V and 7 from J, leaving 16 bases between them. The CDR3 region has the DNA TGTGCCAGCAGTTCTAGACAGGCATCCAATTCACCCCTCCACTTT. It translates to CASSSRQASNSPLHF.

The CDR3 protein is CASSLDDGTATNEKLFF. CDR3 DNA sequence: TGCGCCAGCAGTTTAGATGACGGGACAGCAACTAATGAAAAACTGTTTTTT. V usage is TRBV10-1 and J usage is TRBJ1-4, with TRBD1 matching over 7 bases. Looked up from germline, CDR1 is WNHNN and CDR2 is SYGVQD (reference sequence). CDR3 length equals 17 residues. Losses at the gene ends were 5 bases for V and 0 bases for J; bases not matched to a gene: 9.

The chain combines TRBV19 with TRBJ2-2; TRBD1 matches at 7 bases. Per the germline V gene, CDR1 is LNHDA and CDR2 is SQIVND (reference sequence). The trim removed 6 bases at V and 5 bases at J, leaving 3 bases unmatched. CDR3 size: 13 residues. As DNA, the CDR3 is TGTGCCAGTAGCACAGGGGATACCGGGGAGCTGTTTTTT. Translated: CASSTGDTGELFF.

The CDR3 sequence: CASSLDRNQNTEAFF. The CDR3 bases are TGTGCCAGCAGCTTGGACAGAAATCAGAACACTGAAGCTTTCTTT. V and J are TRBV5-5 and TRBJ1-1; D gene uncertain. V was shortened by 0 bases and J by 1 base, with 10 bases between the two germline ends. The germline V gene has CDR1 SGHKS and CDR2 YYEKEE (reference sequence). CDR3 length equals 15 residues.

This clone has just a few counts. The rearrangement joins TRBV27 to TRBJ2-2; 11 bases are shared with TRBD2. Looked up from germline, CDR1 is MNHEY and CDR2 is SMNVEV (reference sequence). Trimming at V came to 3 bases and at J to 4 bases, leaving 10 bases not matched to a gene. The CDR3 runs to 18 residues. CDR3 sequence (DNA): TGTGCCAGCAGTTTCGGCGCAACTAGCGGGGGCCCCACCGGGGAGCTGTTTTTT. This sequence encodes CASSFGATSGGPTGELFF.

CDR3 region: CASSQSGTGGSNTEAFF. The CDR3, as DNA: TGTGCCAGCAGCCAGTCCGGGACAGGGGGCTCGAACACTGAAGCTTTCTTT. The V gene is TRBV4-2, the J gene TRBJ1-1; 12 positions agree with TRBD1. Germline CDR1 reads LGHNA; CDR2 reads YNFKEQ. Losses at the gene ends were 3 bases for V and 1 base for J; bases not matched to a gene: 6. The CDR3 sequence is 17 residues long.

This chain joins TRBV5-4 and TRBJ1-5; 9 nucleotides align to TRBD1. Losses at the gene ends were 4 bases for V and 4 bases for J; bases not matched to a gene: 6. CDR3 size: 15 residues. Looked up from germline, CDR1 is SGHNT and CDR2 is YYREEE (reference sequence). CDR3 DNA sequence: TGTGCCAGCAGCACGGACAGGGGCGGGAATCAGCCCCAGCATTTT. Translated: CASSTDRGGNQPQHF.

This clone was recorded a few times. The rearrangement links TRBV5-1 to TRBJ2-7; 7 nucleotides match TRBD1. There are 13 residues in the CDR3. The junction had 0 bases not matched to a gene; V was cut back by 3 bases and J by 0 bases. Germline-derived CDR1 and CDR2 are SGHRS and YFSETQ. The chain's CDR3 is CASSWDSSYEQYF. Here the CDR3 DNA reads TGCGCCAGCAGCTGGGACAGCTCCTACGAGCAGTACTTC.

The chain recombines TRBV5-1 with TRBJ1-2; D uncertain. This CDR3 contains 13 residues. In germline, CDR1 is SGHRS, CDR2 YFSETQ. V was shortened by 0 bases and J by 7 bases, with 10 bases between the two germline ends. The CDR3 DNA sequence: TGCGCCAGCAGCTTGGATCCTCTAGGTGGCTACACCTTC. It yields the protein CASSLDPLGGYTF.

This clone was detected a few times. The rearrangement joins TRBV5-5 to TRBJ1-1; D is unresolved. With 4 bases removed from V and 1 base from J, the gap between germline ends came to 17 bases. The CDR3 length is 16 residues. Germline CDR1 is SGHKS and CDR2 is YYEKEE (reference sequence). The CDR3 region is CASSRHLPNSNTEAFF. CDR3 nucleotides: TGTGCCAGCAGCCGCCACTTACCGAATTCGAACACTGAAGCTTTCTTT.

V usage is TRBV6-5 and J usage is TRBJ1-2, with TRBD1 matching 8 bases. From germline, CDR1 is MNHEY and CDR2 SVGAGI. This CDR3 has 14 residues. J was trimmed by 4 bases and V by 6 bases; bases with no gene match: 7. The CDR3 nucleotides read TGTGCCAGCAGCCCCGACAGGGGAGGCTATGGCTACACCTTC. Translated, it gives CASSPDRGGYGYTF.

The chain recombines TRBV14 with TRBJ1-1; the D is unclear. The CDR3 has 17 residues. The V and J ends lost 0 bases and 1 base respectively, with 15 bases between them. Germline CDR1 is SGHDN and CDR2 is FVKESK. In nucleotides, the CDR3 is TGTGCCAGCAGCCAAGAAATAATCTACCGCCCGAACACTGAAGCTTTCTTT. Translation gives CASSQEIIYRPNTEAFF.

The chain recombines TRBV6-5 with TRBJ2-1; 12 bases align to TRBD2. In germline, CDR1 is MNHEY, CDR2 SVGAGI. This CDR3 comprises 14 residues. V dropped 7 bases and J dropped 14; count of bases not matched to a gene: 12. The CDR3, as DNA: TGTGCCAGCAACGACGGTCTAGCGGGGGGGCTTGAGTTCTTC. Protein sequence: CASNDGLAGGLEFF.

This rearrangement joins TRBV7-2 to TRBJ1-5; a possible D gene is TRBD1 (6 bases). V gave up 5 bases and J gave up 6 bases, with 20 bases separating them. Germline V CDR1 and CDR2: SGHTA, FQGNSA. The CDR3 totals 16 residues. The CDR3 is CASSAGRDTGGQPQHF. CDR3 DNA sequence: TGTGCCAGCAGCGCGGGCCGGGACACCGGTGGTCAGCCCCAGCATTTT.

Here the CDR3 reads CASSQEFGGDTIYF. The CDR3 region has the DNA TGCGCCAGCAGCCAAGAATTCGGAGGAGACACCATATATTTT. The chain uses TRBV4-1 and TRBJ1-3; D is undetermined. The germline gives CDR1 MGHRA, CDR2 YSYEKL. The CDR3 has 14 residues. The V end lost 0 bases, the J end lost 8 bases, and 11 bases lay between the germline ends.